This TCR beta chain was obtained from a study of Ad26.COV2.S vaccination and SARS-CoV-2 variants. For the study at large: It was the COV1001 Ad26.COV2.S trial arm that included the donor. Doses of Ad26.COV2.S were injected into muscle once or twice, 56 days apart. Notes on the study in general: Total responses of T cells may have been underestimated by the analyses of TCR breadth and depth.

Treatment defined: roughly 18 received Ad26.COV2.S at low or high dose, single or two shots; 5 received placebo; per-sample allocation not given. Sampling occurred on day 63 after the first vaccine or placebo injection. Per germline, CDR1 MGHRA and CDR2 YSYEKL. This CDR3 is built from 17 residues. The junction had 14 bases not matched to a gene; V was cut back by 5 bases and J by 6 bases. Turning to this clone: Its specificity is not known.

Repertoires were generated with immunoSEQ multiplex PCR, while TCRdb's copy carries only in-frame clones and drops some. The sample yields about 370,000 clones, around nine tenths seen once. The material sequenced was peripheral blood, taken in a trial of Ad26.COV2.S vaccine versus placebo. This chain uses TRBV4-1 with TRBJ1-2; TRBD1 matches 11 bases. The sequence was collected from a person between 18 and 65 years old who received the Ad26.COV2.S COVID-19 vaccine or a placebo. CDR3 nucleotides: TGCGCCAGCAGCATGTCCCCTGGACAGGGGGCGCGGAATGGCTACACCTTC. It codes for CASSMSPGQGARNGYTF.